Each of the 19 T cell receptor beta chains below was sequenced from the same sample in a study of human T cells and chemical hapten exposure. TCRdb re-called the RACE reads through MiXCR, storing one row per CDR3 protein. This table has about 260,000 distinct CDR3 sequences, more than 6.5% appearing once. Described time point: pre-sensitization, week 0. Treatment given: therapeutic diphenylcyclopropenone sensitization with weekly scalp DPC. The source was whole blood, collected in connection with sensitization to the hapten diphenylcyclopropenone (DPC). Receptors were obtained from a middle-aged woman with alopecia areata. Some clones in this sample may be carry-over from other donors' samples.

This clonotype was observed at least ten times. This chain uses TRBV7-2 with TRBJ2-2, with D possibly being TRBD1 (5 bases). Germline CDR1 reads SGHTA; CDR2 reads FQGNSA. V gave up 6 bases and J gave up 0 bases, with 11 bases separating them. The CDR3 contains 15 residues. CDR3 amino acids: CASSLTGANTGELFF. DNA for the CDR3: TGTGCCAGCAGTTTAACAGGAGCGAACACCGGGGAGCTGTTTTTT.

There are many counts of this clonotype. This chain connects TRBV7-9 to TRBJ2-1; 10 bases fit TRBD2. The CDR3 is 16 residues long. After removal of 3 bases from V and 4 bases from J, the junction contained 6 bases not matched to a gene. Germline V CDR1 and CDR2: SEHNR, FQNEAQ (reference sequence). The CDR3 DNA reads TGTGCCAGCAGCTTCCCTCTAGCGGGAGTGTACAATGAGCAGTTCTTC. Translated: CASSFPLAGVYNEQFF.

The table lists this clonotype with a few counts. CDR3 DNA sequence: TGCGCCAGCAGCTTGGCCTGGGAACTAGCGGGATCTACGCAGTATTTT. Its protein is CASSLAWELAGSTQYF. The chain combines TRBV5-1 with TRBJ2-3, with 10 bases that match TRBD2. Germline lookup yields CDR1 SGHRS and CDR2 YFSETQ. V lost 0 bases and J lost 8; bases outside the gene matches: 9. The CDR3 spans 16 residues.

This clonotype was counted only a few times. The J gene is TRBJ1-2, the V gene TRBV28; tentative D call: TRBD1 (5 bases). This CDR3 has 13 amino acids. CDR1 is MDHEN, CDR2 SYDVKM, per germline. The V end was cut by 4 bases, the J end by 8 bases, with 14 bases between. CDR3 bases: TGTGCCAGCAGTTCGTCCGACTGGGGCGGCTACACCTTC. Amino acids: CASSSSDWGGYTF.

This chain uses TRBV13 with TRBJ2-7, with TRBD1 matching 9 bases. The CDR3 is made up of 17 amino acids. The germline CDR1 and CDR2 sequences are PRHDT and FYEKMQ (reference sequence). Losses at the gene ends were 5 bases for V and 4 bases for J; bases not matched to a gene: 15. CDR3 DNA sequence: TGTGCCAGCAGCGAGAAACCCCCGGGACAGGGACTTTACGAGCAGTACTTC. Its protein is CASSEKPPGQGLYEQYF.

The J gene is TRBJ2-3, the V gene TRBV5-1; tentatively, D is TRBD1 or TRBD2 (8 bases each). V lost 4 bases and J 2 bases, leaving 29 bases between the germline ends. The length of the CDR3 is 20 residues. The V gene's germline CDR1 is SGHRS and CDR2 YFSETQ. CDR3: CASSPGQGGAGVTSTDTQYF. The CDR3 DNA reads as TGCGCCAGCAGCCCAGGACAGGGAGGAGCGGGAGTAACTTCCACAGATACGCAGTATTTT.

The V and J genes are TRBV12-3 or TRBV12-4 and TRBJ1-1; tentative D call: TRBD1 (5 bases). V was clipped by 7 bases and J by 5 bases, with 14 bases between them. CDR3 length equals 13 residues. The CDR3: CASIPSGRTEAFF. The CDR3 DNA sequence: TGTGCCAGCATTCCCTCAGGGAGGACTGAAGCTTTCTTT.

In its sample, this clonotype was seen a few times. Here the CDR3 DNA reads TGTGCCAGCACCTCGGAACCGGGACGTCCCAAAAACATTCAGTACTTC. It yields the protein CASTSEPGRPKNIQYF. The rearrangement links TRBV12-3 or TRBV12-4 to TRBJ2-4, with D possibly called TRBD1 or TRBD2 (5 bases each). V lost 7 bases and J 2 bases, leaving 18 bases between the germline ends. The CDR3 extends over 16 amino acids.

V gene TRBV19 combines with J gene TRBJ2-1; D is perhaps TRBD1 or TRBD2 (6 bases each). Germline V CDR1 and CDR2: LNHDA, SQIVND (reference sequence). The CDR3 is 16 amino acids. V was cut by 6 bases and J by 0 bases, with 15 bases left in between. The CDR3 is CASSLGAGFSYNEQFF. The CDR3, as DNA: TGTGCCAGTAGCCTGGGGGCGGGATTCTCCTACAATGAGCAGTTCTTC.

This clonotype was seen many times. V gene TRBV4-3 combines with J gene TRBJ1-6; 11 nucleotides agree with TRBD1. Germline lookup yields CDR1 LGHNA and CDR2 YSLEER. CDR3 length equals 15 residues. Trimming removed 0 bases from V and 14 bases from J; junction bases left unmatched: 6. The CDR3 DNA sequence: TGCGCCAGCAGCCAAGATGAGGACAGGGGGCGAGCCCTCCACTTT. Protein sequence: CASSQDEDRGRALHF.

This clonotype was recorded at least ten times. This rearrangement joins TRBV20-1 to TRBJ2-3; D perhaps matches TRBD2 (5 bases). The CDR3 is made up of 15 amino acids. V was trimmed by 3 bases and J by 1 base, leaving 14 bases between them. The germline gives CDR1 DFQATT, CDR2 SNEGSKA (reference sequence). CDR3 DNA: TGCAGTGCTAGCCGGGAAGTGCTCGGCACAGATACGCAGTATTTT. It specifies CSASREVLGTDTQYF.

The chain carries TRBV12-3 or TRBV12-4 and TRBJ2-2; TRBD2 might be the D (6 bases). Trimming removed 5 bases from V and 3 bases from J, with 10 bases in between. This CDR3 spans 14 amino acids. DNA of the CDR3: TGTGCCAGCAGTCCCGGAGGGGACACCGGGGAGCTGTTTTTT. It specifies CASSPGGDTGELFF.

This clonotype has a handful of counts. V gene TRBV6-2 or TRBV6-3 combines with J gene TRBJ1-1; TRBD1 matches at 7 bases. In germline, CDR1 is MNHEY, CDR2 SVGEGT. The CDR3 is 13 amino acids. After removal of 1 base from V and 7 bases from J, the junction contained 3 bases not matched to a gene. CDR3 region: CASSYLGQNEAFF. DNA for the CDR3: TGTGCCAGCAGTTACTTGGGACAGAATGAAGCTTTCTTT.

The chain couples TRBV3-1 to TRBJ2-7, with TRBD2 matching 10 bases. This CDR3 is built from 18 residues. CDR1 is LGHDT, CDR2 YNNKEL, per germline (reference sequence). After removal of 4 bases from V and 2 bases from J, the junction contained 14 bases not matched to a gene. The CDR3: CASSPKFIAGGLTYEQYF. In DNA form, the CDR3 reads TGTGCCAGCAGCCCGAAGTTTATAGCGGGAGGCCTCACCTACGAGCAGTACTTC.

The table lists this clonotype with a few counts. V usage is TRBV29-1 and J usage is TRBJ1-1; TRBD1 aligns across 7 bases. The germline gives CDR1 SQVTM, CDR2 ANQGSEA. Trimming at V came to 1 base and at J to 5 bases, leaving 7 bases not matched to a gene. This CDR3 is built from 14 residues. The chain's CDR3 is CSVEGRGGVTEAFF. Written as DNA, the CDR3 is TGCAGCGTTGAAGGGAGAGGGGGCGTTACTGAAGCTTTCTTT. Complete variable domain (other parts from reference TRBV29-1 and TRBJ1-1): SAVISQKPSRDICQRGTSLTIQCQVDSQVTMMFWYRQQPGQSLTLIATANQGSEATYESGFVIDKFPISRPNLTFSTLTVSNMSPEDSSIYLCSVEGRGGVTEAFFGQGTRLTVV.

This clonotype appeared a few times. The rearrangement joins TRBV12-3 or TRBV12-4 to TRBJ2-3, with TRBD1 matching over 7 bases. This CDR3 is 13 amino acids long. V dropped 7 bases and J dropped 6; count of bases not matched to a gene: 7. The CDR3 protein is CASTSQGRDTQYF. The CDR3 DNA reads TGTGCCAGCACCTCACAGGGGCGGGATACGCAGTATTTT.

The gene calls are TRBV10-2 and TRBJ2-1; TRBD2 agrees at 11 bases. Germline loops: CDR1 WSHSY, CDR2 SAAADI. The CDR3 spans 16 residues. Germline trimming cut 7 bases from V and 8 bases from J; bases unmatched to any gene: 13. CDR3 DNA sequence: TGCGCCAGCAAATACATAGCGGGAGGGCCTATCGATGAGCAGTTCTTC. Protein: CASKYIAGGPIDEQFF.

In its sample, this clonotype was seen many times. V and J are TRBV7-2 and TRBJ1-5; the match to TRBD1 covers 7 bases. The germline V gene has CDR1 SGHTA and CDR2 FQGNSA. This CDR3 has 14 residues. The ends lost 3 bases at V and 2 bases at J; junction bases unmatched: 1. CDR3 region: CASSFTGGNQPQHF. CDR3 in DNA: TGTGCCAGCAGCTTCACAGGGGGCAATCAGCCCCAGCATTTT.

The chain combines TRBV20-1 with TRBJ1-2; D call uncertain. In germline, CDR1 is DFQATT, CDR2 SNEGSKA (reference sequence). This CDR3 comprises 10 residues. The V end was cut by 6 bases, the J end by 14 bases, with 16 bases between. CDR3 nucleotide sequence: TGCAGTGCCGAAAGGGCGGTTCTAACCTTC. Protein: CSAERAVLTF.